The rows below give T cell receptor beta chains drawn from one sample of a study of blood T cell repertoires in COVID-19. TCRdb's copy holds only in-frame clones and misses some; the assay was immunoSEQ multiplex PCR. The table includes tens of thousands of clones, around 80% detected once. Input material: peripheral blood. The receptors come from a man aged 25 to 40 with COVID-19, enrolled during active disease. Both conserved end residues are trimmed from each CDR3. Each record gives: V gene, clone size, CDR3 protein. Clone size appears in some rows only: once, few, many, or a class for an expanded clone.

TRBV5-1	few	ASSFTYSDTQY
TRBV3-1/TRBV3-2	.	ASSPPGTGGGGYT
TRBV6-5	.	ASRGGLAGEQF
TRBV11-3	.	ASSDITDTQY
TRBV6-5	few	ASRKGGNNQPQH
TRBV6-6	.	ASSYVAGTPYEQY
TRBV29-1	.	STSLQGMNTEAF
TRBV19	.	ASRRGGSSYEQY
TRBV19	few	ASRPATGLGEKLF
TRBV6-5	.	ASRSGTSRSYEQY
TRBV4-2	.	ASSRGGREANYGYT
TRBV19	.	ASSMLQGFGANVLT
TRBV25-1	once	ASKATNTEAF
TRBV28	.	ASSRDFSSYNSPLH
TRBV5-1	.	ASSLLGTSFSGEQY
TRBV28	.	ASSLLVAGGTTDTQY
TRBV10-3	once	AISQSTGYDSPLH
TRBV2	few	ASSESGEGDTEAF
TRBV2	.	ASNRGASFGDTQY
TRBV5-6	.	ASSVPGLASDTQY
TRBV19	.	ASSERAEGYEQY
TRBV9	.	ASNSRGGVFDTGELF
TRBV27	.	ASSLGTSPGEQY
TRBV6-5	.	ASSPTRVNYGYT
TRBV7-9	.	ASSLGYGTNTGELF